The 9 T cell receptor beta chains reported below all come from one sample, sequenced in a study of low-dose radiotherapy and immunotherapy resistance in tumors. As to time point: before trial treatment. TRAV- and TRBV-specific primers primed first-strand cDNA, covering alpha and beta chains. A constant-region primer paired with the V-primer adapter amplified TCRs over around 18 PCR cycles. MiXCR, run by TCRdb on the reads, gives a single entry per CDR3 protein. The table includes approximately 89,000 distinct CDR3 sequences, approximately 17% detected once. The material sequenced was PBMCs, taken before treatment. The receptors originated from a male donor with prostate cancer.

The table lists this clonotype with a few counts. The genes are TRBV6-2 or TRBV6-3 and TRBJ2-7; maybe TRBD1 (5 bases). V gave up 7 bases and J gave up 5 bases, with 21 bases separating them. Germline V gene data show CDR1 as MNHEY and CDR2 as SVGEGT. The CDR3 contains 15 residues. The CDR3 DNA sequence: TGTGCCAGCACTCCAAGGGGTGTACGGAACGACGAGCAGTACTTC. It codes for CASTPRGVRNDEQYF.

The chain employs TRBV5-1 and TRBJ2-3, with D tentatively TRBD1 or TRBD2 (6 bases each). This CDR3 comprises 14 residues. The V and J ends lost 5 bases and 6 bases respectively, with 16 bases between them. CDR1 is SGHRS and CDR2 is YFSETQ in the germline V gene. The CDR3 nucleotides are TGCGCCAGCAGAGTCGGGGGCGGGTTGGATACGCAGTATTTT. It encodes CASRVGGGLDTQYF.

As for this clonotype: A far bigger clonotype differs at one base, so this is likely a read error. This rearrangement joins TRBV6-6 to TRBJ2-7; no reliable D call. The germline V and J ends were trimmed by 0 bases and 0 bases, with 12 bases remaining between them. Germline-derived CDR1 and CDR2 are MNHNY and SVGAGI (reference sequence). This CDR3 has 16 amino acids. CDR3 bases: TGTGCCAGCAGTTACTCGAGGAGAGGCGACTCCTACGAGCAGTACTTC. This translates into CASSYSRRGDSYEQYF.

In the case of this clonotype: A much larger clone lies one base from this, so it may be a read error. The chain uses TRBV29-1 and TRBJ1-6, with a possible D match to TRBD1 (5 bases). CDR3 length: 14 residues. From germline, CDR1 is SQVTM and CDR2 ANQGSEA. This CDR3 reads CSASIQGMDSPLHF. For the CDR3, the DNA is TGCAGTGCTAGTATTCAGGGTATGGATTCACCCCTCCACTTT.

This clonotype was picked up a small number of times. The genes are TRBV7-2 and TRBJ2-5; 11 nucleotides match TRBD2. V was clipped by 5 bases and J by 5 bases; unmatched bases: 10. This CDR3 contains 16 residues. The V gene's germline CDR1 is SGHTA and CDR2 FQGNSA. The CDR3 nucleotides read TGTGCCAGCAGCACGGTTAGCGGGGGGGCGGTCGAGACCCAGTACTTC. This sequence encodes CASSTVSGGAVETQYF.

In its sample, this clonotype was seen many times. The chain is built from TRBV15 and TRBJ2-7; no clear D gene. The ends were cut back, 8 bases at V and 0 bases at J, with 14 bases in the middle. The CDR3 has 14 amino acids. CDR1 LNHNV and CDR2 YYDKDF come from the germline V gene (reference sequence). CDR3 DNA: TGTGCCACCGGGCGCGCCCCGAGCTCCTACGAGCAGTACTTC. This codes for CATGRAPSSYEQYF. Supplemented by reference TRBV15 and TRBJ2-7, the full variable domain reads DAMVIQNPRYQVTQFGKPVTLSCSQTLNHNVMYWYQQKSSQAPKLLFHYYDKDFNNEADTPDNFQSRRPNTSFCFLDIRSPGLGDTAMYLCATGRAPSSYEQYFGPGTRLTVT.

The CDR3 spells CASSPRGGRTDTQYF. Written as DNA, the CDR3 is TGTGCCAGCAGCCCCCGCGGGGGGCGGACAGATACGCAGTATTTT. The chain is built from TRBV7-8 and TRBJ2-3; 8 bases fit TRBD2. Looked up from germline, CDR1 is SGHVS and CDR2 is FQNEAQ. This CDR3 is 15 amino acids long. V gave up 5 bases and J gave up 3 bases; unmatched junction bases: 7.

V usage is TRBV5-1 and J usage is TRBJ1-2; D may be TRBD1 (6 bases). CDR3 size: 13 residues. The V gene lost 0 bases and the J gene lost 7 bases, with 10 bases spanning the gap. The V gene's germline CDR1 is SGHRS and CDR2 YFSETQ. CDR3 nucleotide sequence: TGCGCCAGCAGCTTGGACAGGGTCGTTGGCTACACCTTC. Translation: CASSLDRVVGYTF.

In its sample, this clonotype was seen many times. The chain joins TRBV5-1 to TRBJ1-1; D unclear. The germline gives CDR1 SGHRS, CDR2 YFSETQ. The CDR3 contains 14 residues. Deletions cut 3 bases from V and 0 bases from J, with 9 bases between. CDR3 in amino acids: CASSYDTVNTEAFF. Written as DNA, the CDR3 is TGCGCCAGCAGCTACGATACTGTGAACACTGAAGCTTTCTTT.